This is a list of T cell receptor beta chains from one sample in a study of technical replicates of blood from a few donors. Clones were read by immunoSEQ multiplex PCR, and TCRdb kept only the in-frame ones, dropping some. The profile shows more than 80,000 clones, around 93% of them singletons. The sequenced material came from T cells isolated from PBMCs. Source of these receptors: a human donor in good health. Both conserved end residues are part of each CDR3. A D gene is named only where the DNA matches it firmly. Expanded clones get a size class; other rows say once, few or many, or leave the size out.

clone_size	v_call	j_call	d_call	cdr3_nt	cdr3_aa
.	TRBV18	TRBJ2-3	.	TGTGCCAGCTCAAGAAACAGGGGCCCGGGACTGCTCACAGATACGCAGTATTTT	CASSRNRGPGLLTDTQYF
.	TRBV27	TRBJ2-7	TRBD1	TGTGCCAGCAGTTTAGCCCTCCTCCCCGGACAGGCCACCCGGCAGTACTTC	CASSLALLPGQATRQYF
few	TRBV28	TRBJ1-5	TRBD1	TGTGCCAGTAAAGGACAGGGTAGGAACCAGCCCCAGCATTTT	CASKGQGRNQPQHF
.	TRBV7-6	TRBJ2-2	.	TGTGCCAGCAGATCCAGGGTTGGGGCCGGGGAGCTGTTTTTT	CASRSRVGAGELFF
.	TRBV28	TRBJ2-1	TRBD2	TGTGCCAGCAGCTTAGCGGGATACAATGAGCAGTTCTTC	CASSLAGYNEQFF
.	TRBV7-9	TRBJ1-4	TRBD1	TGTGCCAGCAGCTCGCTCCGGGACAGGGGGACAACTAATGAAAAACTGTTTTTT	CASSSLRDRGTTNEKLFF
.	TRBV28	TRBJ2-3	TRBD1	TGTGCCACAGGGGGACAGGGGGAGTATACGCAGTATTTT	CATGGQGEYTQYF
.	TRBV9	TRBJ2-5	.	TGTGCCAGCAGCGTATCACGGGAGTGGTACGAGACCCAGTACTTC	CASSVSREWYETQYF
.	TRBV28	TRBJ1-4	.	TGTGCCAGCGTAAGAGCAGGGGAAAAACTGTTTTTT	CASVRAGEKLFF
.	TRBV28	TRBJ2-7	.	TGTGCCAGCAGCTCTGGGGCAGGCTGGTCCTACGAGCAGTACTTC	CASSSGAGWSYEQYF
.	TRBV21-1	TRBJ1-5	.	TGTGCCAGCAGGAACAGGGGGCTGCGGGGCAATCAGCCCCAGCATTTT	CASRNRGLRGNQPQHF
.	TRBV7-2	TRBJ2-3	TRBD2	TGTGCCAGCAGCCTGGGACTAGCGGGACCCACAGATACGCAGTATTTT	CASSLGLAGPTDTQYF
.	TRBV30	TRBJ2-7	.	TGTGCCTGGACCCTACCGGAGGACCTCATAAACGAGCAGTACTTC	CAWTLPEDLINEQYF
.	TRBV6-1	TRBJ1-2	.	TGTGCCAGCGGGGCCAGGGGCTGGGGCTACACCTTC	CASGARGWGYTF
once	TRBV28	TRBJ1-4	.	TGTGCCAGCAGGGGTTCAGGGTTCGAAAAACTGTTTTTT	CASRGSGFEKLFF
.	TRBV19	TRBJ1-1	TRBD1	TGTGCCAGTAGTATCCGACAGGGGGGTGAAGCTTTCTTT	CASSIRQGGEAFF
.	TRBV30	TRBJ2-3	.	TGTGCCTGGAGTGGTGCCAGAAGCGGCACAGATACGCAGTATTTT	CAWSGARSGTDTQYF
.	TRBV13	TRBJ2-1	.	TGTGCCAGCAGCTTAGATCTTACTAATGAGCAGTTCTTC	CASSLDLTNEQFF
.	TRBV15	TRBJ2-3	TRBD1	TGTGCCACCAGCAGAGAAGCCGGGACAGGGTTGAGCACAGATACGCAGTATTTT	CATSREAGTGLSTDTQYF
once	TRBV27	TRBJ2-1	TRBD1	TGTGCCACCAGCTCCGGGACAGGGCAGAATGAGCAGTTCTTC	CATSSGTGQNEQFF
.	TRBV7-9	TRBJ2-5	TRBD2	TGTGCCAGCAGCTTAGAACTAGCGGGAATGTACCAAGAGACCCAGTACTTC	CASSLELAGMYQETQYF
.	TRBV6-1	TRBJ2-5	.	TGTGCCAGCACCCTAGACAGATTCCCTAGAGAGACCCAGTACTTC	CASTLDRFPRETQYF
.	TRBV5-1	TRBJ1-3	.	TGCGCCAGCAGCTTGGCCTCCAGGGAGGCAAACACCATATATTTT	CASSLASREANTIYF
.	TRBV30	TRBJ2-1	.	TGTGCCTGGAGTGGGAACAGGGAGCAGTTCTTC	CAWSGNREQFF